These T cell receptor beta chains were read from a single sample in a study of T cell responses to AZD1222 COVID-19 vaccine. Sequencing used immunoSEQ multiplex PCR; TCRdb keeps in-frame clones, though not all of them. The table has 160,000 or so clones, roughly 90% seen once. This sample comprised peripheral blood, obtained 28 days after the second AZD1222 dose. The receptors stem from an adult who received the AZD1222 COVID-19 vaccine. The CDR3 runs from the conserved cysteine through the conserved F or W. The D gene is left open where the match is weak. Size is omitted from some rows. Given values are once, few, many or a class for expanded clones.

abundance,v_gene,j_gene,d_gene,CDR3aa,CDR3nt
NA,TRBV4-2,TRBJ2-5,NA,CASSQVGAQETQYF,TGTGCCAGCAGCCAAGTAGGGGCGCAAGAGACCCAGTACTTC
NA,TRBV27,TRBJ1-1,NA,CASITRAGLNTEAFF,TGTGCCAGCATCACCAGGGCAGGGCTAAACACTGAAGCTTTCTTT
NA,TRBV11-2,TRBJ1-3,NA,CASSFGRLSSGNTIYF,TGTGCCAGCAGCTTCGGCAGGCTAAGCTCTGGAAACACCATATATTTT
NA,TRBV15,TRBJ1-2,NA,CATSREANYGYTF,TGTGCCACCAGCAGAGAGGCTAACTATGGCTACACCTTC
NA,TRBV19,TRBJ1-2,NA,CASSIGAGGYTF,TGTGCCAGTAGTATCGGGGCTGGAGGCTACACCTTC
NA,TRBV4-1,TRBJ1-2,NA,CASSQPRRGTWNGYTF,TGCGCCAGCAGCCAACCAAGGCGAGGGACGTGGAATGGCTACACCTTC
NA,TRBV29-1,TRBJ2-2,NA,CSVGRGRDTGELFF,TGCAGCGTTGGTCGCGGGCGAGACACCGGGGAGCTGTTTTTT
NA,TRBV5-1,TRBJ1-6,NA,CASRSGVGVNSPLHF,TGCGCCAGCAGATCCGGGGTGGGCGTGAATTCACCCCTCCACTTT
once,TRBV7-9,TRBJ2-1,TRBD2,CASREREGINEQFF,TGTGCCAGCAGAGAGCGGGAGGGTATCAATGAGCAGTTCTTC
NA,TRBV2,TRBJ1-5,NA,CASSASGPQHF,TGTGCCAGCAGTGCATCGGGGCCCCAGCATTTT
NA,TRBV30,TRBJ2-6,NA,CAWSVGTSSGANVLTF,TGTGCCTGGAGTGTAGGCACAAGCTCTGGGGCCAACGTCCTGACTTTC
NA,TRBV27,TRBJ2-6,TRBD1,CASSRDSLVTANVLTF,TGTGCCAGCAGTCGGGACAGCCTCGTGACGGCCAACGTCCTGACTTTC
NA,TRBV11-2,TRBJ2-7,NA,CASSLQFSSYEQYF,TGTGCCAGCAGTCTACAGTTTTCCTCCTACGAGCAGTACTTC
NA,TRBV28,TRBJ2-5,TRBD2,CASSSLMSGRSETQYF,TGTGCCAGCAGCTCCCTGATGAGCGGGAGATCGGAGACCCAGTACTTC
NA,TRBV7-8,TRBJ2-3,TRBD1,CASSLARGTGKRDTQYF,TGTGCCAGCAGCTTAGCGCGGGGGACAGGGAAGAGAGATACGCAGTATTTT
NA,TRBV7-2,TRBJ2-1,TRBD2,CASSLRGTIAYSYNEQFF,TGTGCCAGCAGCTTGCGAGGGACTATCGCGTACTCCTACAATGAGCAGTTCTTC
once,TRBV5-4,TRBJ2-3,NA,CASSLGMEWDTQYF,TGTGCCAGCAGCTTGGGGATGGAATGGGATACGCAGTATTTT
NA,TRBV18,TRBJ1-1,TRBD1,CASSPQGGGTEAFF,TGTGCCAGCTCACCGCAGGGGGGTGGCACTGAAGCTTTCTTT
NA,TRBV28,TRBJ1-4,NA,CASSFTGSATNEKLFF,TGTGCCAGCAGTTTTACGGGGTCGGCAACTAATGAAAAACTGTTTTTT
NA,TRBV5-4,TRBJ2-5,NA,CASSPATLEETQYF,TGTGCCAGCAGCCCTGCGACCCTTGAAGAGACCCAGTACTTC
few,TRBV25-1,TRBJ1-4,TRBD1,CASSEYSGQNEKLFF,TGTGCCAGCAGTGAGTATTCGGGACAGAATGAAAAACTGTTTTTT
NA,TRBV2,TRBJ2-3,NA,CASSAGTDTQYF,TGTGCCAGCAGTGCAGGCACAGATACGCAGTATTTT
NA,TRBV20-1,TRBJ1-1,NA,CSARRNTEAFF,TGCAGTGCAAGGAGGAACACTGAAGCTTTCTTT
NA,TRBV5-4,TRBJ1-5,NA,CASSLQGSNQPQHF,TGTGCCAGCAGCTTGCAGGGGAGCAATCAGCCCCAGCATTTT
NA,TRBV18,TRBJ1-3,NA,CASSPTAKGSSGNTIYF,TGTGCCAGCTCACCAACGGCGAAAGGGAGCTCTGGAAACACCATATATTTT
NA,TRBV28,TRBJ1-1,TRBD1,CASSPRDRSKNTEAFF,TGTGCCAGCAGTCCACGGGACAGGTCGAAGAACACTGAAGCTTTCTTT
many,TRBV2,TRBJ2-3,TRBD2,CASSVAPGAEGLMDTQYF,TGTGCCAGCAGTGTGGCCCCCGGGGCGGAGGGACTAATGGATACGCAGTATTTT
NA,TRBV10-3,TRBJ1-1,TRBD1,CAISLTGGDRTEAFF,TGTGCCATCAGCTTGACAGGGGGCGATCGAACTGAAGCTTTCTTT
NA,TRBV11-2,TRBJ1-5,NA,CASSRDPAPNQPQHF,TGTGCCAGCAGCCGGGATCCGGCGCCGAATCAGCCCCAGCATTTT
NA,TRBV11-2,TRBJ2-1,NA,CASSLFSGGAGVSYNEQFF,TGTGCCAGCAGCTTGTTCTCCGGGGGAGCTGGGGTCTCCTACAATGAGCAGTTCTTC
NA,TRBV6-2/TRBV6-3,TRBJ2-3,TRBD2,CASSIAGYSDTQYF,TGTGCCAGCAGCATAGCGGGATACTCAGATACGCAGTATTTT
NA,TRBV5-5,TRBJ2-7,TRBD1,CASSFGPSGTGPHEQYF,TGTGCCAGCAGCTTTGGGCCGAGTGGGACAGGGCCCCACGAGCAGTACTTC
NA,TRBV14,TRBJ1-5,NA,CASSDPVGPQHF,TGTGCCAGCAGCGATCCCGTGGGACCCCAGCATTTT
NA,TRBV6-5,TRBJ2-6,NA,CASSFSGANVLTF,TGTGCCAGCAGTTTCTCTGGGGCCAACGTCCTGACTTTC
once,TRBV28,TRBJ1-1,NA,CATQRGQLEAFF,TGTGCCACGCAACGCGGACAGCTTGAAGCTTTCTTT
NA,TRBV9,TRBJ2-2,TRBD2,CASSVGPFGGSGYTGELFF,TGTGCCAGCAGCGTAGGCCCCTTCGGGGGGTCTGGGTACACCGGGGAGCTGTTTTTT
NA,TRBV30,TRBJ2-7,NA,CACWGVNRHEQYF,TGTGCCTGTTGGGGAGTAAATCGACACGAGCAGTACTTC
NA,TRBV5-1,TRBJ2-2,NA,CASSFTGELFF,TGCGCCAGCAGTTTTACCGGGGAGCTGTTTTTT
NA,TRBV19,TRBJ1-5,TRBD1,CASSMGQGWEPQHF,TGTGCCAGTAGTATGGGACAGGGGTGGGAGCCCCAGCATTTT
once,TRBV14,TRBJ2-7,NA,CASSPRWTVHEQYF,TGTGCCAGCAGCCCTAGATGGACGGTTCACGAGCAGTACTTC
NA,TRBV28,TRBJ2-7,NA,CASSLEVRLLVSYEQYF,TGTGCCAGCAGTTTAGAGGTTCGGCTCCTCGTGAGTTACGAGCAGTACTTC
NA,TRBV6-5,TRBJ2-1,NA,CASNVGGPYNEQFF,TGTGCCAGCAATGTAGGCGGTCCCTACAATGAGCAGTTCTTC
NA,TRBV7-2,TRBJ2-1,NA,CASSPSPLGNEQFF,TGTGCCAGCAGCCCGAGCCCACTTGGAAATGAGCAGTTCTTC
NA,TRBV30,TRBJ1-1,NA,CAWSWTVGTEAFF,TGTGCCTGGAGTTGGACAGTGGGCACTGAAGCTTTCTTT
NA,TRBV19,TRBJ2-3,NA,CASSTRRGDTQYF,TGTGCCAGTAGTACCCGACGAGGGGATACGCAGTATTTT